This T cell receptor (beta chain) was sequenced in a study of beta chain features in type 1 diabetes. Findings and caveats of the study: Shorter templates might be favored by PCR, equally in patients and controls. Individuals with type 1 diabetes displayed fewer insertions and more deletions at VDJ junctions. The question left open here concerned HLA type influencing TCRB rearrangement.

About this clone: Its matching antigen is unknown.

This CDR3 is 14 amino acids long. Germline V CDR1 and CDR2: SGHRS, YFSETQ. V was clipped by 0 bases and J by 9 bases; unmatched bases: 4. Every isolated RNA sample was fully reverse transcribed, so sequencing captured expressed TCRB transcripts. Clones were read by immunoSEQ multiplex PCR, and TCRdb kept only the in-frame ones, dropping some. The sample lists about 620,000 clones; 15% to 17% were seen once. The source material was naive CD4+ T cells from blood. The V and J genes are TRBV5-1 and TRBJ2-3; 10 nucleotides match TRBD2. This sequence was found in a man younger than 35 in good health. CDR3 DNA sequence: TGCGCCAGCAGCTTGGGACTAGCGGGCCTGACGCAGTATTTT. Its protein is CASSLGLAGLTQYF.